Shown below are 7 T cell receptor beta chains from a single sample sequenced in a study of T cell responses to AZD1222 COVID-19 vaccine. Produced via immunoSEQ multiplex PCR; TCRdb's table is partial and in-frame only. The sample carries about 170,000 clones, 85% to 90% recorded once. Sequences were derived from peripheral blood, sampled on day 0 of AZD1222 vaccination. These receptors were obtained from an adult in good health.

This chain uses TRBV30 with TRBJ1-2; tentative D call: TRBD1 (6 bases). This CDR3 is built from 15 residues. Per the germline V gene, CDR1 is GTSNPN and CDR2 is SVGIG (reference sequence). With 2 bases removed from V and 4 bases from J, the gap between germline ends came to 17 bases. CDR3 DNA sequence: TGTGCCTGGAGTCCCCAAGGGGGGAGGCCCTATGGCTACACCTTC. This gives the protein CAWSPQGGRPYGYTF.

The CDR3 here is CASSLRLAGAALNNEQFF. The CDR3 DNA follows: TGTGCCAGCAGCTTAAGACTAGCGGGGGCCGCCTTAAACAATGAGCAGTTCTTC. The chain couples TRBV11-2 to TRBJ2-1; 12 positions agree with TRBD2. The V gene end was trimmed by 2 bases and the J gene end by 5 bases; junction bases not matched to a gene: 10. The CDR3 runs 18 residues. The germline gives CDR1 SGHAT, CDR2 FQNNGV.

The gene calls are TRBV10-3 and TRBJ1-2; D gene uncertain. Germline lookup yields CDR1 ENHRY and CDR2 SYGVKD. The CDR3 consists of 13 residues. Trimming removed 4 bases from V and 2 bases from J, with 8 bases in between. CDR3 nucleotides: TGTGCCATCAGTGCGGGCCTCAACTATGGCTACACCTTC. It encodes CAISAGLNYGYTF.

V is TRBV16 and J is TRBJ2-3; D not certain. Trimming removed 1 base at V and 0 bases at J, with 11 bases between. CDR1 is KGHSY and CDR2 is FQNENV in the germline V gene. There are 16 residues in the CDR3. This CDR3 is CASSQFVAASTDTQYF. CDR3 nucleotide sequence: TGTGCCAGCAGCCAATTCGTGGCGGCTAGCACAGATACGCAGTATTTT. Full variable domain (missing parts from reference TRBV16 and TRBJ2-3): GEEVAQTPKHLVRGEGQKAKLYCAPIKGHSYVFWYQQVLKNEFKFLISFQNENVFDETGMPKERFSAKCLPNSPCSLEIQATKLEDSAVYFCASSQFVAASTDTQYFGPGTRLTVL.

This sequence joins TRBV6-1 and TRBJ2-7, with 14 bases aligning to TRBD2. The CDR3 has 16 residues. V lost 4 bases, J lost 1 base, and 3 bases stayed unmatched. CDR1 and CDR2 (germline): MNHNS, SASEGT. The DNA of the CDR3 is TGTGCCAGCAGTGGAGGGACTAGCGGGAGTTCCTACGAGCAGTACTTC. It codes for CASSGGTSGSSYEQYF.

The CDR3 spells CASSVPSGRLGSYNEQFF. DNA for the CDR3: TGTGCCAGCAGTGTCCCTAGCGGGAGGTTAGGCTCCTACAATGAGCAGTTCTTC. The chain uses TRBV2 and TRBJ2-1; TRBD2 aligns across 11 bases. Losses at the gene ends were 4 bases for V and 0 bases for J; bases not matched to a gene: 8. Looked up from germline, CDR1 is SNHLY and CDR2 is FYNNEI. The CDR3 length is 18 residues.

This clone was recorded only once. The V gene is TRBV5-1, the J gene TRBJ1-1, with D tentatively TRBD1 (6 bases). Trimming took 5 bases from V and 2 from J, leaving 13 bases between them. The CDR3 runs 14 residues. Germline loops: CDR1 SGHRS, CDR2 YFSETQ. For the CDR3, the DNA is TGCGCCAGCAGTTTAGGACAGATTAACACTGAAGCTTTCTTT. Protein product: CASSLGQINTEAFF.